These 25 T cell receptor beta chains originate from one sample sequenced in a study of T cells after yellow fever vaccination. TCRdb independently ran MiXCR on the 5' RACE reads; one entry per CDR3 protein. The sample yields 120,000 or so distinct CDR3 sequences, about 8.8% seen once. Specimen: CD8+ T cells sorted from PBMCs, collected on the day of the yellow fever booster vaccination. Receptor source: a man aged 18 to 30 who received the YFV17D yellow fever vaccine.

This clonotype was seen only a few times. CDR3 sequence (DNA): TGCGCCAGCAGCCGTGGTCCGGGGGGCGGCTATGGCTACACCTTC. This translates into CASSRGPGGGYGYTF. This chain joins TRBV4-1 and TRBJ1-2, with D tentatively TRBD1 (6 bases). Trimming cost V 4 bases and J 4 bases, with 16 bases left between them. Germline V lookup: CDR1 MGHRA, CDR2 YSYEKL. CDR3 length equals 15 residues.

The chain has TRBV20-1 and TRBJ2-7; TRBD2 matches at 8 bases. Germline V gene sequence: CDR1 DFQATT, CDR2 SNEGSKA (reference sequence). This CDR3 has 14 amino acids. Trimming took 6 bases from V and 2 from J; bases not matched to a gene: 9. The CDR3 region is CSAKSGGSTYEQYV. The CDR3 coding sequence is TGCAGTGCGAAAAGCGGGGGTTCTACCTACGAGCAGTACGTC.

This clonotype appeared many times. This chain connects TRBV12-3 or TRBV12-4 to TRBJ1-4; D uncertain. This CDR3 spans 16 amino acids. V shed 3 bases and J shed 0 bases, with 11 bases lying between them. The DNA of the CDR3 is TGTGCCAGCAGTTTCGCCTTTGTTGCAACTAATGAAAAACTGTTTTTT. Translating it yields CASSFAFVATNEKLFF.

This clonotype was counted only a few times. This chain joins TRBV30 and TRBJ2-5, with a tentative D call TRBD1 (5 bases). Trimming left V 1 base short and J 2 bases short, with 11 bases between. The germline V gene has CDR1 GTSNPN and CDR2 SVGIG (reference sequence). The CDR3 loop spans 14 amino acids. In DNA, the CDR3 is TGTGCCTGGAGTGCGACAGCAACTCAAGAGACCCAGTACTTC. Translating it yields CAWSATATQETQYF.

This clonotype was observed a few times. The gene calls are TRBV27 and TRBJ1-1; D is undetermined. The CDR3 runs to 14 residues. Trimming took off 5 bases at V and 4 bases at J, with 14 bases between the two ends. Germline V gene sequence: CDR1 MNHEY, CDR2 SMNVEV (reference sequence). CDR3 bases: TGTGCCAGCAGTATCAGCGGGCTGGGCACTGAAGCTTTCTTT. Translated: CASSISGLGTEAFF.

V usage is TRBV27 and J usage is TRBJ2-5; 8 bases match TRBD1. Germline CDR1 and CDR2: MNHEY and SMNVEV (reference sequence). V shed 5 bases and J 6 bases; nucleotides not matched to a gene: 8. The CDR3 has 14 amino acids. CDR3 residues: CASSLLTGEKTQYF. CDR3 nucleotide sequence: TGTGCCAGCAGTCTGTTGACAGGGGAAAAGACCCAGTACTTC.

This clonotype was counted only a few times. The chain is built from TRBV20-1 and TRBJ2-3; no definite D call. Germline CDR1 and CDR2: DFQATT and SNEGSKA (reference sequence). Trimming removed 0 bases at V and 3 bases at J, with 10 bases between. This CDR3 spans 14 amino acids. Written as DNA, the CDR3 is TGCAGTGCTAGAGACCTGGTAAAAACAGATACGCAGTATTTT. Protein: CSARDLVKTDTQYF.

This clonotype has a handful of counts. V gene TRBV27 combines with J gene TRBJ2-7, with D unresolved. The V end was cut by 4 bases, the J end by 0 bases, with 7 bases between. The CDR3 has 13 amino acids. Germline values: CDR1 MNHEY, CDR2 SMNVEV (reference sequence). CDR3 nucleotides: TGTGCCAGCAGTTCCGGCATCTCCTACGAGCAGTACGTC. Protein product: CASSSGISYEQYV.

The rearrangement links TRBV7-9 to TRBJ1-5, with a weak D call TRBD1 (5 bases). This CDR3 comprises 16 residues. V was clipped by 4 bases and J by 0 bases, with 13 bases between them. The germline CDR1 and CDR2 sequences are SEHNR and FQNEAQ (reference sequence). The CDR3 spells CASSSAGPYSNQPQHF. CDR3 in DNA: TGTGCCAGCAGCTCTGCAGGGCCCTATAGCAATCAGCCCCAGCATTTT.

This clonotype occurred a few times. The J gene is TRBJ2-7, the V gene TRBV30; D unresolved. The V end lost 1 base, the J end lost 6 bases, and 7 bases lay between the germline ends. CDR3 size: 11 residues. Per germline, CDR1 GTSNPN and CDR2 SVGIG (reference sequence). The CDR3 loop is CAWSADLEQYF. The CDR3 nucleotides are TGTGCCTGGAGTGCGGATCTCGAGCAGTACTTC.

The chain employs TRBV9 and TRBJ2-1; D ambiguous. The CDR3 spans 13 residues. The V end lost 2 bases, the J end lost 5 bases, and 8 bases lay between the germline ends. Germline values: CDR1 SGDLS, CDR2 YYNGEE. This chain's CDR3 is CASSVINDNEQFF. The CDR3 DNA reads TGTGCCAGCAGCGTTATAAATGACAATGAGCAGTTCTTC.

The chain employs TRBV20-1 and TRBJ2-5; D unresolved. There are 14 residues in the CDR3. The V end lost 0 bases, the J end lost 0 bases, and 8 bases lay between the germline ends. The V gene's germline CDR1 is DFQATT and CDR2 SNEGSKA (reference sequence). CDR3 sequence: CSARDPQDQETQYF. DNA of the CDR3: TGCAGTGCTAGAGATCCCCAGGACCAAGAGACCCAGTACTTC.

A few counts support this clonotype. The chain is built from TRBV11-2 and TRBJ2-1; D is unresolved. In germline, CDR1 is SGHAT, CDR2 FQNNGV. This CDR3 contains 16 residues. Trimming left V 1 base short and J 0 bases short, with 10 bases between. Here the CDR3 DNA reads TGTGCCAGCAGCTTAGTTCCGGGCAGCTCCTACAATGAGCAGTTCTTC. Translation gives CASSLVPGSSYNEQFF. The variable domain in full, completed from reference TRBV11-2 and TRBJ2-1, reads EAGVAQSPRYKIIEKRQSVAFWCNPISGHATLYWYQQILGQGPKLLIQFQNNGVVDDSQLPKDRFSAERLKGVDSTLKIQPAKLEDSAVYLCASSLVPGSSYNEQFFGPGTRLTVL.

This clonotype was seen only a few times. The rearrangement links TRBV7-9 to TRBJ2-5, with 8 bases lining up with TRBD1. V gave up 3 bases and J gave up 5 bases; unmatched junction bases: 14. Germline-derived CDR1 and CDR2 are SEHNR and FQNEAQ (reference sequence). The CDR3 spans 17 residues. Written as DNA, the CDR3 is TGTGCCAGCAGCTTCGACAGGGGCCATCCGGAGGGGGAGACCCAGTACTTC. This sequence encodes CASSFDRGHPEGETQYF.

This clonotype turned up a few times. The chain has TRBV19 and TRBJ1-1; D not certain. The CDR3 spans 13 residues. Germline assignment: CDR1 LNHDA and CDR2 SQIVND (reference sequence). The germline V and J ends were trimmed by 6 bases and 4 bases, with 12 bases remaining between them. The CDR3 coding sequence is TGTGCCAGTAGCCCCGGCCGACTCACTGAAGCTTTCTTT. Its translation is CASSPGRLTEAFF.

V and J are TRBV4-1 and TRBJ2-3; no firm D call. Trimming removed 4 bases from V and 5 bases from J, with 10 bases in between. CDR3 length equals 13 residues. CDR1 and CDR2 from the germline V gene are MGHRA and YSYEKL. The DNA for the CDR3 is TGCGCCAGCAGCCCCCGGATCGTAGATACGCAGTATTTT. Translating it yields CASSPRIVDTQYF.

This clonotype has a count of ten or more. V usage is TRBV7-6 and J usage is TRBJ1-5, with D hard to call. CDR1 is SGHVS, CDR2 FNYEAQ, per germline. The CDR3 runs 13 residues. The V end was cut by 4 bases, the J end by 1 base, with 5 bases between. CDR3 bases: TGTGCCAGCAGCTCCGGGAGCAATCAGCCCCAGCATTTT. Its translation is CASSSGSNQPQHF.

Ten or more counts support this clonotype. The genes are TRBV30 and TRBJ1-1; TRBD1 aligns across 7 bases. This CDR3 region has 12 residues. V was pared by 4 bases and J by 6 bases, with 5 bases of the junction left unmatched. Germline CDR1 reads GTSNPN; CDR2 reads SVGIG (reference sequence). This CDR3 reads CAWKPGTAEAFF. CDR3 bases: TGTGCCTGGAAACCCGGGACAGCTGAAGCTTTCTTT. Full variable domain (missing parts from reference TRBV30 and TRBJ1-1): SQTIHQWPATLVQPVGSPLSLECTVEGTSNPNLYWYRQAAGRGLQLLFYSVGIGQISSEVPQNLSASRPQDRQFILSSKKLLLSDSGFYLCAWKPGTAEAFFGQGTRLTVV.

This clonotype has only a few counts. The rearrangement links TRBV29-1 to TRBJ1-2, with TRBD1 matching over 10 bases. With 5 bases clipped from V and 2 bases from J, the junction kept 14 bases outside the gene matches. The germline V gene encodes CDR1 SQVTM and CDR2 ANQGSEA. CDR3 length equals 17 residues. Written as DNA, the CDR3 is TGCAGCGTTACACCGGGACAGGGGCCACAAAGAAACTATGGCTACACCTTC. Its translation: CSVTPGQGPQRNYGYTF.

This clonotype was recorded a few times. The V gene is TRBV6-2 or TRBV6-3, the J gene TRBJ2-4; the D gene is possibly TRBD2 (5 bases). Trimming cost V 6 bases and J 0 bases, with 15 bases left between them. Germline CDR1 reads MNHEY; CDR2 reads SVGEGT. CDR3 length equals 16 residues. The CDR3 region has the DNA TGTGCCAGCAGCGTGGGCTCTGAGGGAGCCAAAAACATTCAGTACTTC. Protein product: CASSVGSEGAKNIQYF.

The rearrangement uses TRBV12-3 or TRBV12-4 and TRBJ1-5; 7 nucleotides align to TRBD1. The V gene end was trimmed by 6 bases and the J gene end by 4 bases; junction bases not matched to a gene: 6. The CDR3 consists of 14 residues. CDR3 residues: CASSSLQGNQPQHF. The CDR3 DNA follows: TGTGCCAGCAGCAGCCTACAGGGGAATCAGCCCCAGCATTTT.

This clonotype occurred a few times. This chain joins TRBV4-1 and TRBJ2-1; D not certain. Germline CDR1 is MGHRA and CDR2 is YSYEKL. V lost 0 bases to trimming and J lost 2 bases, with 14 bases between them. The CDR3 runs 17 residues. The CDR3 coding sequence is TGCGCCAGCAGCCAAGATGGAAGCTCCCCTCCCTACAATGAGCAGTTCTTC. It specifies CASSQDGSSPPYNEQFF.

V and J are TRBV11-2 and TRBJ2-3; 7 nucleotides line up with TRBD1. The CDR3 runs 14 residues. V was pared by 4 bases and J by 4 bases, with 5 bases of the junction left unmatched. Germline V gives CDR1 SGHAT, CDR2 FQNNGV. The CDR3 here is CASSSLGGPDTQYF. CDR3 DNA sequence: TGTGCCAGCAGCTCCCTAGGGGGCCCAGATACGCAGTATTTT.

The chain carries TRBV4-1 and TRBJ2-1, with D hard to call. The CDR3 runs 11 residues. Trimming stripped 3 bases from V and 5 bases from J, with 2 bases between. Germline CDR1 reads MGHRA; CDR2 reads YSYEKL. As DNA, the CDR3 is TGCGCCAGCAGCCACGACAATGAGCAGTTCTTC. Residues: CASSHDNEQFF.

The DNA for the CDR3 is TGTGCCAGCAGTTTGGTGACTAGCGGGGGGGCCTCCTACAATGAGCAGTTCTTC. This encodes CASSLVTSGGASYNEQFF. The rearrangement links TRBV27 to TRBJ2-1; 14 bases map to TRBD2. Germline V gives CDR1 MNHEY, CDR2 SMNVEV (reference sequence). The J segment lost 0 bases and the V segment lost 3 bases, leaving 4 bases of the junction unmatched. This CDR3 comprises 18 residues.